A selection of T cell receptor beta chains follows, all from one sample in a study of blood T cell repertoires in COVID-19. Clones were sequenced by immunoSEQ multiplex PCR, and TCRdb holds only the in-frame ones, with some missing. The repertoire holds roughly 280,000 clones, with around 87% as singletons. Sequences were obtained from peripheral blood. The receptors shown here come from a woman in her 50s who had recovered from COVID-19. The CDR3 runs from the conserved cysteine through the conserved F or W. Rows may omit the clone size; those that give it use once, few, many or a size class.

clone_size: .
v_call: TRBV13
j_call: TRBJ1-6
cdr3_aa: CASSLFRRNSPLHF

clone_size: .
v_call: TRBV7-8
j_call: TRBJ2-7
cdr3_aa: CASSFYGGQGFEEQYF

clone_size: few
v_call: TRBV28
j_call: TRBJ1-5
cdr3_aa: CASSLPLAGSNQPQHF

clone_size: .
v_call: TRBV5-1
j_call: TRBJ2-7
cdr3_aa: CASSLIPTSGTYEQYF

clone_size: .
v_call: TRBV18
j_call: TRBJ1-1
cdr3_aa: CASSPGRGAFF

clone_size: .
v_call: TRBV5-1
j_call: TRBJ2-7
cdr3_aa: CASSFSGSSYEQYF

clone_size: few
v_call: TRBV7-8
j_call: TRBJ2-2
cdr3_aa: CASSLGAYRETGELFF

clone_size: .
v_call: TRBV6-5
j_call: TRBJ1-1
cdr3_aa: CASSYGGAEAFF

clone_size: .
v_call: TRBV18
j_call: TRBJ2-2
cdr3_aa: CASSPVFLAGASNTGELFF

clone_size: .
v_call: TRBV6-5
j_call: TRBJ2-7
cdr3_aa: CASSRNTYEQYF

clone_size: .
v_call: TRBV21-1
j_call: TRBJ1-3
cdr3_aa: CATPGSELSGNTIYF

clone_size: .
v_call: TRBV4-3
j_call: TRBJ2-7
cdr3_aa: CASSQARGYEQYF

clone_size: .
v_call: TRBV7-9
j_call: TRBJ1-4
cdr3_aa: CASSPVGQGELLFF

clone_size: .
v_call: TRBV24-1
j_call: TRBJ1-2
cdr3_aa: CATSEMVTATTNYGYTF

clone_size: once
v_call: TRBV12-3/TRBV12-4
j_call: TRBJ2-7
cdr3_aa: CASSLNSYYEQYF

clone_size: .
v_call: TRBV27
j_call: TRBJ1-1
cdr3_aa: CASSLIGQGEAFF

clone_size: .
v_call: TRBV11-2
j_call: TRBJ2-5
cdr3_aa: CASSSRGAGETQYF

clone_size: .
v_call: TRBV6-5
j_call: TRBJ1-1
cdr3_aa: CASTAGGSGNTEAFF

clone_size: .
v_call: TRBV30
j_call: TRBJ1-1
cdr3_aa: CAWSVPQMNTEAFF

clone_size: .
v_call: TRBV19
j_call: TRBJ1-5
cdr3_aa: CASKTDRGYSNQPQHF

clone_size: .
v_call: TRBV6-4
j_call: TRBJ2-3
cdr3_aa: CASSDGGGTDTQYF

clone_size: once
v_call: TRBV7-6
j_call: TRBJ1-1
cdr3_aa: CASSQWETDSLNTEAFF

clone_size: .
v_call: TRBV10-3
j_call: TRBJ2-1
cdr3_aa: CAISELREQFF

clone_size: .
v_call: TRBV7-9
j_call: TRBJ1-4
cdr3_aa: CASSQINEKLFF

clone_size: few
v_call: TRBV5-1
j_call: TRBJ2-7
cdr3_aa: CASSPGTSTYEQYF

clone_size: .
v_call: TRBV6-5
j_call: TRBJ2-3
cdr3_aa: CASRTSGSDTQYF

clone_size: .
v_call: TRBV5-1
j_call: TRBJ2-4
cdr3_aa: CASSSLRGSKNIQYF

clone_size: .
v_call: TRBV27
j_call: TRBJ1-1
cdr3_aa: CASSLLGQGGTEAFF

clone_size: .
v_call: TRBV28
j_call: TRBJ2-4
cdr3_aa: CASQNEGVQYF